Below, 18 T cell receptor beta chains from the same sample are listed, as sequenced in a study of control samples from healthy donors and cancer patients. Generated by immunoSEQ multiplex PCR, the TCRdb table keeps only in-frame clones and is missing some. The sample shows around 170,000 clones, more than 80% of them seen only once. What was sequenced was blood. Source of these receptors: a young man in good health.

The chain joins TRBV7-9 to TRBJ2-5; D not certain. This CDR3 is 14 amino acids long. Germline V CDR1 and CDR2: SEHNR, FQNEAQ (reference sequence). V lost 5 bases, J lost 2 bases, and 12 bases lay in between. The CDR3, as DNA: TGTGCCAGCAGCCAAGACCCGTGGCAAGAGACCCAGTACTTC. Its translation is CASSQDPWQETQYF.

The V and J genes are TRBV6-5 and TRBJ1-6; D is perhaps TRBD1 (6 bases). This CDR3 is 15 amino acids long. The germline V gene encodes CDR1 MNHEY and CDR2 SVGAGI. The V and J ends lost 6 bases and 6 bases respectively, with 15 bases between them. CDR3 nucleotides: TGTGCCAGCAGACCCGTGGGAGGGGGTAATTCACCCCTCCACTTT. Translated, it gives CASRPVGGGNSPLHF.

CDR3 DNA sequence: TGTGCCAGCGGCGGGGCTCTGAGGGCTTTCTTT. This encodes CASGGALRAFF. V and J are TRBV6-5 and TRBJ1-1, with D perhaps TRBD1 (5 bases). Deletions cut 8 bases from V and 11 bases from J, with 15 bases between. Germline V gene data show CDR1 as MNHEY and CDR2 as SVGAGI. The CDR3 runs to 11 residues.

This sequence joins TRBV29-1 and TRBJ2-7; TRBD1 matches 9 bases. Trimming at V came to 4 bases and at J to 3 bases, leaving 1 base not matched to a gene. Germline V gene sequence: CDR1 SQVTM, CDR2 ANQGSEA. The CDR3 covers 12 residues. The CDR3 here is CSVGDRDYEQYF. CDR3 nucleotides: TGCAGCGTTGGGGACAGGGACTACGAGCAGTACTTC.

The CDR3 spells CASSPVTGGTYEQYF. For the CDR3, the DNA is TGTGCCAGCTCACCGGTAACAGGGGGGACCTACGAGCAGTACTTC. V gene TRBV18 combines with J gene TRBJ2-7, with TRBD1 matching over 8 bases. Germline CDR1 is KGHSH and CDR2 is LQKENI. The junction had 6 bases not matched to a gene; V was cut back by 3 bases and J by 2 bases. This CDR3 is 15 amino acids long.

The J gene is TRBJ1-1, the V gene TRBV27, with D unresolved. Per the germline V gene, CDR1 is MNHEY and CDR2 is SMNVEV (reference sequence). The CDR3 is made up of 15 amino acids. The V and J ends lost 5 bases and 7 bases respectively, with 20 bases between them. CDR3 sequence: CASSTRHTTRIEAFF. The DNA of the CDR3 is TGTGCCAGCAGTACACGCCACACGACCCGGATTGAAGCTTTCTTT.

This chain links TRBV3-1 (or the pseudogene TRBV3-2) with TRBJ2-3; no clear D. V was trimmed by 0 bases and J by 3 bases, leaving 16 bases between them. CDR3 length: 17 residues. The V gene's germline CDR1 is LGHDT and CDR2 YNNKEL (reference sequence). The DNA for the CDR3 is TGTGCCAGCAGCCAAGAACCCGGATCAGCGCAGACAGATACGCAGTATTTT. It encodes CASSQEPGSAQTDTQYF.

CDR3 amino acids: CASSLGTGRNEKLFF. The CDR3 DNA reads as TGTGCCAGCAGCTTAGGCACCGGGAGGAATGAAAAACTGTTTTTT. The chain links TRBV11-2 to TRBJ1-4; D gene unclear. Trimming took 1 base from V and 5 from J, leaving 11 bases between them. CDR1 and CDR2 (germline): SGHAT, FQNNGV. The CDR3 spans 15 residues. Supplemented by reference TRBV11-2 and TRBJ1-4, the full variable domain reads EAGVAQSPRYKIIEKRQSVAFWCNPISGHATLYWYQQILGQGPKLLIQFQNNGVVDDSQLPKDRFSAERLKGVDSTLKIQPAKLEDSAVYLCASSLGTGRNEKLFFGSGTQLSVL.

The gene calls are TRBV19 and TRBJ2-5, with D unclear. The CDR3 spans 15 residues. Germline V gene sequence: CDR1 LNHDA, CDR2 SQIVND (reference sequence). V dropped 2 bases and J dropped 3 bases, with 13 bases sitting between them. The CDR3 protein is CASSIRRLHEETQYF. The CDR3 bases are TGTGCCAGTAGTATACGGAGACTCCATGAAGAGACCCAGTACTTC.

The genes are TRBV3-1 (or the pseudogene TRBV3-2) and TRBJ2-7, with unresolved D. Germline CDR1 is LGHDT and CDR2 is YNNKEL (reference sequence). The CDR3 totals 11 residues. The ends were cut back, 0 bases at V and 7 bases at J, with 4 bases in the middle. The DNA of the CDR3 is TGTGCCAGCAGCCAAGAGAGGGAGCAGTACTTC. It translates to CASSQEREQYF.

The chain links TRBV28 to TRBJ2-1, with 9 bases aligning to TRBD2. V lost 6 bases and J lost 0; bases outside the gene matches: 3. Germline V gene sequence: CDR1 MDHEN, CDR2 SYDVKM. The CDR3 is 15 residues long. CDR3 region: CASSGAGGSYNEQFF. The DNA of the CDR3 is TGTGCCAGCAGCGGAGCGGGAGGCTCCTACAATGAGCAGTTCTTC.

The chain combines TRBV6-5 with TRBJ1-1, with 7 positions matching TRBD1. Germline lookup yields CDR1 MNHEY and CDR2 SVGAGI. The CDR3 loop spans 14 amino acids. V shed 7 bases, J shed 0 bases, and the junction held 5 bases outside the gene matches. The CDR3 DNA is TGTGCCAGCACCTTAGGGACAGTGAACACTGAAGCTTTCTTT. As protein: CASTLGTVNTEAFF.

This chain joins TRBV10-3 and TRBJ1-1; D remains unclear. Germline values: CDR1 ENHRY, CDR2 SYGVKD. V was shortened by 6 bases and J by 6 bases, with 17 bases between the two germline ends. The CDR3 spans 14 residues. Written as DNA, the CDR3 is TGTGCCATCAGGGTGGATACGCCGTTCGCTGAAGCTTTCTTT. This encodes CAIRVDTPFAEAFF.

The genes are TRBV6-5 and TRBJ2-7; weak D call: TRBD1 (5 bases). Germline lookup yields CDR1 MNHEY and CDR2 SVGAGI. The CDR3 extends over 14 amino acids. V lost 2 bases and J 2 bases, leaving 10 bases between the germline ends. CDR3 in amino acids: CASSYGDSAYEQYF. CDR3 sequence (DNA): TGTGCCAGCAGTTACGGCGACAGCGCCTACGAGCAGTACTTC.

This clone was detected only once. This chain joins TRBV20-1 and TRBJ2-1; a possible D gene is TRBD2 (7 bases). The length of the CDR3 is 11 residues. Trimming stripped 0 bases from V and 12 bases from J, with 9 bases between. The germline V gene has CDR1 DFQATT and CDR2 SNEGSKA (reference sequence). This CDR3 is CSARDRGGQFF. CDR3 in DNA: TGCAGTGCTAGAGATAGGGGGGGGCAGTTCTTC.

This clone came up once. V usage is TRBV24-1 and J usage is TRBJ2-3, with 7 bases aligning to TRBD2. This CDR3 is 15 amino acids long. V trimming: 2 bases; J trimming: 1 base; junction bases outside the gene matches: 2. CDR1 is KGHDR and CDR2 is SFDVKD in the germline V gene. The CDR3 sequence: CATSDYTSGTDTQYF. CDR3 DNA: TGTGCCACCAGTGATTATACTAGCGGCACAGATACGCAGTATTTT.

About this clone itself: The missing conserved phenylalanine or tryptophan at the end of this CDR3 makes a read error likely. The DNA is omitted, as the CDR3 cannot be located on it reliably, and the CDR3 follows TCRdb's listing. The rearrangement joins TRBV9 to TRBJ1-4; the table's D call of TRBD1 was not tested on the DNA. The CDR3 extends over 10 residues, inclusive of both ends. Germline V lookup: CDR1 SGDLS, CDR2 YYNGEE. CDR3 sequence: CASSPLTPGV.

The rearrangement links TRBV28 to TRBJ2-2, with 14 bases fitting TRBD2. Germline lookup yields CDR1 MDHEN and CDR2 SYDVKM. The CDR3 consists of 16 residues. The V and J ends lost 7 bases and 8 bases, in that order; junction bases with no gene match: 9. CDR3 DNA sequence: TGTGCCAGCATTCCCGGGACTAGCGGGAGTTCTGGGGAGCTGTTTTTT. It yields the protein CASIPGTSGSSGELFF.